These 8 T cell receptor beta chains came from one sample sequenced in a study of lymphopenia after photon versus proton radiotherapy. Sequenced by immunoSEQ multiplex PCR; TCRdb stores in-frame clones only, minus some. The sample has some 26,000 clones, over 75% seen once. Sequencing used peripheral blood, obtained from a patient treated with photon-based radiotherapy. These TCRs come from a man aged 45-65 years with gastric cancer.

V and J are TRBV13 and TRBJ1-1; TRBD1 matches at 8 bases. V trimming: 4 bases; J trimming: 7 bases; junction bases outside the gene matches: 5. Germline V gene data show CDR1 as PRHDT and CDR2 as FYEKMQ (reference sequence). CDR3 length equals 13 residues. The CDR3 reads CASSSGQGREAFF. CDR3 coding DNA: TGTGCCAGCAGCTCTGGACAGGGACGTGAAGCTTTCTTT.

CDR3 protein: CASSERDRGSRLFF. CDR3 DNA: TGTGCCAGCAGTGAAAGGGACAGGGGAAGCCGACTGTTTTTT. The chain carries TRBV2 and TRBJ1-4, with TRBD1 matching 10 bases. The CDR3 has 14 residues. CDR1 is SNHLY, CDR2 FYNNEI, per germline. J lost 13 bases, V lost 2 bases, and 7 bases had no gene match.

This chain connects TRBV10-3 to TRBJ2-3, with 8 bases fitting TRBD2. V was clipped by 10 bases and J by 1 base; unmatched bases: 10. Germline CDR1 ENHRY, CDR2 SYGVKD. The CDR3 runs 15 residues. Here the CDR3 reads CATNSGGQGTDTQYF. The CDR3 DNA sequence: TGTGCCACCAACAGCGGGGGACAAGGCACAGATACGCAGTATTTT.

The chain joins TRBV4-3 to TRBJ2-7; D gene uncertain. Germline CDR1 reads LGHNA; CDR2 reads YSLEER. CDR3 length: 14 residues. The V and J ends lost 0 bases and 0 bases respectively, with 6 bases between them. The CDR3 reads CASSQEVLSYEQYF. The CDR3 nucleotides are TGCGCCAGCAGCCAAGAAGTCCTCTCCTACGAGCAGTACTTC.

V gene TRBV4-3 combines with J gene TRBJ1-4, with 9 bases fitting TRBD1. This CDR3 has 14 amino acids. From germline, CDR1 is LGHNA and CDR2 YSLEER. With 6 bases clipped from V and 8 bases from J, the junction kept 7 bases outside the gene matches. CDR3 region: CASRQTGGNEKLFF. CDR3 DNA sequence: TGCGCCAGCAGGCAGACAGGGGGGAACGAAAAACTGTTTTTT.

This clone is judged medium-sized. The chain combines TRBV2 with TRBJ1-2; D not certain. Trimming shortened V by 6 bases and J by 4 bases, and 12 bases separated the two germline ends. CDR1 and CDR2 (germline): SNHLY, FYNNEI. This CDR3 spans 13 amino acids. CDR3: CASRREFPYGYTF. For the CDR3, the DNA is TGTGCCAGCAGGAGGGAATTCCCCTATGGCTACACCTTC. The complete variable domain, with remaining parts taken from reference TRBV2 and TRBJ1-2, reads EPEVTQTPSHQVTQMGQEVILRCVPISNHLYFYWYRQILGQKVEFLVSFYNNEISEKSEIFDDQFSVERPDGSNFTLKIRSTKLEDSAMYFCASRREFPYGYTFGSGTRLTVV.

This sequence joins TRBV4-1 and TRBJ2-3, with D perhaps TRBD1 (6 bases). The germline CDR1 and CDR2 sequences are MGHRA and YSYEKL. Trimming stripped 1 base from V and 1 base from J, with 9 bases between. This CDR3 has 15 amino acids. The CDR3, as DNA: TGCGCCAGCAGCCAAGGGCAGGGGCGCACAGATACGCAGTATTTT. This sequence encodes CASSQGQGRTDTQYF.

The chain has TRBV9 and TRBJ2-3; TRBD2 matches 13 bases. V was pared by 2 bases and J by 4 bases, with 7 bases of the junction left unmatched. This CDR3 has 17 amino acids. Germline values: CDR1 SGDLS, CDR2 YYNGEE. CDR3 sequence: CASSVGLAGARADTQYF. The CDR3 DNA reads as TGTGCCAGCAGCGTCGGACTAGCGGGGGCCCGGGCAGATACGCAGTATTTT.